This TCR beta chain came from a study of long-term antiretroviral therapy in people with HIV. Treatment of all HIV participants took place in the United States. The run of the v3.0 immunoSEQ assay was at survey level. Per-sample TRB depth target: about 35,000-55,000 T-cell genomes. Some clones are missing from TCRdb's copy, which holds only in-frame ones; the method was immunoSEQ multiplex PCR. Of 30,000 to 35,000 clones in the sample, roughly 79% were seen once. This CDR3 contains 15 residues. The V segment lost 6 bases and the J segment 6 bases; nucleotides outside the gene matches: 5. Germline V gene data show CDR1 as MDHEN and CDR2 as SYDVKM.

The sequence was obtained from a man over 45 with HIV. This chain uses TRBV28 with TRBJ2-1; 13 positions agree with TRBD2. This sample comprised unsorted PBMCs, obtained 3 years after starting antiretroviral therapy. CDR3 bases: TGTGCCAGCAGCACTAGCGGGAGGGCCTTCAATGAGCAGTTCTTC. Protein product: CASSTSGRAFNEQFF. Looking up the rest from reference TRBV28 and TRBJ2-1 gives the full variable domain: DVKVTQSSRYLVKRTGEKVFLECVQDMDHENMFWYRQDPGLGLRLIYFSYDVKMKEKGDIPEGYSVSREKKERFSLILESASTNQTSMYLCASSTSGRAFNEQFFGPGTRLTVL.